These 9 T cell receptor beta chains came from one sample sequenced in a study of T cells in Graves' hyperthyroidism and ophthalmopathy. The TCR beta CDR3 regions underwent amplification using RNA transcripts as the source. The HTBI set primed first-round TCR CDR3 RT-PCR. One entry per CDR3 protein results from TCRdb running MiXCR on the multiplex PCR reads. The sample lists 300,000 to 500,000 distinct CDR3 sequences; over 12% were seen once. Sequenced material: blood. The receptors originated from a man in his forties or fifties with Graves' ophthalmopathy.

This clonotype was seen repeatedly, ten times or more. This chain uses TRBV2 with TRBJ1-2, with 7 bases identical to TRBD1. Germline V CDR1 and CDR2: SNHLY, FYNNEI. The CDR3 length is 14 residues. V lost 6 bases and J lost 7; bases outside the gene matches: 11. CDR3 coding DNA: TGTGCCAGCAGGCCGGGACAGCGCAACCCTGGCTACACCTTC. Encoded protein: CASRPGQRNPGYTF.

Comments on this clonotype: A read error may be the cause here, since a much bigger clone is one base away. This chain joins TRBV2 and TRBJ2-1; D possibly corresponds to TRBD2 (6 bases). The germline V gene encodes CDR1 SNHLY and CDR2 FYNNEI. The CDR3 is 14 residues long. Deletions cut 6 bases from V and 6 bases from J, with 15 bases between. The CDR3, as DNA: TGTGCCAGCAGGGGAGGCCTAGCGTGCAATGAGCAGTTCTTC. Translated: CASRGGLACNEQFF.

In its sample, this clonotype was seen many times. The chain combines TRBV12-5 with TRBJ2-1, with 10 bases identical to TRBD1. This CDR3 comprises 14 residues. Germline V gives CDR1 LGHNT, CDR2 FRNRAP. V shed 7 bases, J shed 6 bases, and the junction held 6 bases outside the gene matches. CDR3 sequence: CASDSRQGANEQFF. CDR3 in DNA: TGTGCTAGTGACAGCAGACAGGGGGCCAATGAGCAGTTCTTC.

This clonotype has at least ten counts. CDR3 sequence reads: CASSVSRSSYEQYF. In DNA form, the CDR3 reads TGTGCCAGCAGCGTTTCGAGGAGCTCCTACGAGCAGTACTTC. The V call is TRBV9, the J call TRBJ2-7; no clear D. The CDR3 runs to 14 residues. The V gene lost 2 bases and the J gene lost 0 bases, with 9 bases spanning the gap. Germline loops: CDR1 SGDLS, CDR2 YYNGEE.

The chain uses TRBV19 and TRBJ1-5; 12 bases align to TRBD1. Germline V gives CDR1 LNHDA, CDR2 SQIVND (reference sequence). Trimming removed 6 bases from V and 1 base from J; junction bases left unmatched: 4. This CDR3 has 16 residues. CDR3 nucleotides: TGTGCCAGTAGGAGGGACAGGGGGCAGAGCAATCAGCCCCAGCATTTT. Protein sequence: CASRRDRGQSNQPQHF. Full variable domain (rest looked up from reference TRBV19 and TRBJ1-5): DGGITQSPKYLFRKEGQNVTLSCEQNLNHDAMYWYRQDPGQGLRLIYYSQIVNDFQKGDIAEGYSVSREKKESFPLTVTSAQKNPTAFYLCASRRDRGQSNQPQHFGDGTRLSIL.

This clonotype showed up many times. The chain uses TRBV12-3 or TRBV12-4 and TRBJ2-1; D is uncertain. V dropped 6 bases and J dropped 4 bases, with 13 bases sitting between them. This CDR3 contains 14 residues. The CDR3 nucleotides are TGTGCCAGCAGCCCCACCTCTAGGTACAATGAGCAGTTCTTC. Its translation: CASSPTSRYNEQFF.

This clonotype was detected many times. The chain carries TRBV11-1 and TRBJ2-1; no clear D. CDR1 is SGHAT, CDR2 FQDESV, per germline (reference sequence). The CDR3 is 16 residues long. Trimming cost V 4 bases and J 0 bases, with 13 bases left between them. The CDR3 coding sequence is TGTGCCAGCAGCTATCCCCTTGCCGGCTCCTACAATGAGCAGTTCTTC. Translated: CASSYPLAGSYNEQFF.

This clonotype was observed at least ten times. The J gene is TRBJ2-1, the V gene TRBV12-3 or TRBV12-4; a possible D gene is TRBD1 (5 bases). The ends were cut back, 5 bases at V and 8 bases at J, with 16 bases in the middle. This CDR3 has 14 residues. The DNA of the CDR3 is TGTGCCAGCAGTGCCGGGTCTAGGGGCGATGAGCAGTTCTTC. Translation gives CASSAGSRGDEQFF.

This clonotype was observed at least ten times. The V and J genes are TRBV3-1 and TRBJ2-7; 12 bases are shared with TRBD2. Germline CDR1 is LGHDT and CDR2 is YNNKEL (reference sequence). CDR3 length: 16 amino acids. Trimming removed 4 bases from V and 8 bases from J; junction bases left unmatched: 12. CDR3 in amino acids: CASSLEGRTSGKKQYF. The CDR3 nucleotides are TGTGCCAGCAGCCTAGAAGGCCGGACTAGCGGGAAAAAGCAGTACTTC.